Below, 5 T cell receptor beta chains from the same sample are listed, as sequenced in a study of T cells after yellow fever vaccination. Each CDR3 protein is one row after TCRdb ran MiXCR on the 5' RACE reads. The repertoire holds 35,000 to 55,000 distinct CDR3 sequences, with 5% to 7% as singletons. This material consisted of PBMCs, either bulk or a sorted T-cell subset (CD4+, CD8+, memory, or dextramer-sorted; not recorded which), taken 45 days after the yellow fever booster vaccination. Source of these receptors: a man aged 30-40 years who received the YFV17D yellow fever vaccine.

V and J are TRBV12-3 or TRBV12-4 and TRBJ1-4; 10 bases are a match to TRBD1. The CDR3 covers 15 residues. Losses at the gene ends were 7 bases for V and 10 bases for J; bases not matched to a gene: 12. CDR3 amino acids: CASTRQGALRGKLFF. The CDR3 DNA reads as TGTGCCAGCACCAGACAGGGGGCGCTTCGGGGAAAACTGTTTTTT.

The chain recombines TRBV18 with TRBJ2-1, with D unresolved. The CDR3 covers 14 residues. Germline V gene data show CDR1 as KGHSH and CDR2 as LQKENI. The ends were cut back, 1 base at V and 6 bases at J, with 10 bases in the middle. CDR3 sequence reads: CASSPLPPGNEQFF. In nucleotides, the CDR3 is TGTGCCAGCTCACCACTACCCCCTGGCAATGAGCAGTTCTTC.

This clonotype was seen repeatedly, ten times or more. The J gene is TRBJ1-4, the V gene TRBV3-1, with TRBD1 identical over 7 bases. This CDR3 spans 13 amino acids. The germline CDR1 and CDR2 sequences are LGHDT and YNNKEL (reference sequence). V dropped 4 bases and J dropped 8; count of bases not matched to a gene: 4. The CDR3 here is CASSLRTGEKLFF. As DNA, the CDR3 is TGTGCCAGCAGCCTTCGGACAGGCGAAAAACTGTTTTTT.

This clonotype was observed a few times. This sequence joins TRBV20-1 and TRBJ1-1, with D possibly matching TRBD1 (6 bases). V lost 2 bases and J 4 bases, leaving 11 bases between the germline ends. This CDR3 is built from 13 residues. CDR1 and CDR2 (germline): DFQATT, SNEGSKA (reference sequence). The CDR3 nucleotides are TGCAGTGCTAGAAAGGGGGGGGGCACTGAAGCTTTCTTT. It is translated as CSARKGGGTEAFF.

The table lists this clonotype with many counts. Here the CDR3 reads CASSLRVTQGSNEQFF. Here the CDR3 DNA reads TGTGCCAGCAGTTTAAGGGTGACTCAGGGCTCTAATGAGCAGTTCTTC. The genes are TRBV12-3 or TRBV12-4 and TRBJ2-1, with D perhaps TRBD1 (5 bases). The CDR3 is 16 amino acids. V shed 2 bases and J shed 7 bases, with 18 bases lying between them.